This TCR beta chain is drawn from a study of radiation and T cells in renal cell carcinoma. General observations from the study: Top tumor clonotypes rose in blood 2 weeks post-radiation, then contracted.

This CDR3 contains 14 residues. The V end lost 4 bases, the J end lost 1 base, and 11 bases lay between the germline ends. Germline values: CDR1 MDHEN, CDR2 SYDVKM. As regards this clone: Antigen specificity is unknown.

Time point: blood 4 weeks post-SBRT, at nephrectomy. Treatment here: 15 Gy SBRT to primary tumor, nephrectomy 4 weeks later. The tumor was a clear cell renal cell carcinoma. The protocol was immunoSEQ multiplex PCR, while the TCRdb copy is restricted to in-frame clones and leaves out a portion. The sample gives 120,000 to 150,000 clones, 80% to 90% of which show up once; roughly 17% is in the top ten. Material: blood, obtained from a patient whose treatment included radiotherapy and nephrectomy. The chain combines TRBV28 with TRBJ2-7; D is perhaps TRBD1 (6 bases). This receptor was taken from a woman aged 45-60 years with renal cell carcinoma. CDR3 region: CASSSSRGSYEQYF. CDR3 DNA: TGTGCCAGCAGTTCCAGCAGGGGTTCCTACGAGCAGTACTTC.